This T cell receptor beta chain emerged from a study of blood T cells in healthy people across ages. Combining a sample-barcoded 5' primer with a J-beta primer mix, a second PCR ran for 7 to 11 cycles. TCRdb reanalysed the 5' RACE reads using MiXCR and keeps one entry per CDR3 protein. Of under 850,000 distinct CDR3 sequences listed, about 34% are singletons. RNA extraction gave at least 5 micrograms of total RNA per sample. Note on this clonotype: Just one base apart from a much larger clone, this may be a read error.

V dropped 6 bases and J dropped 5; count of bases not matched to a gene: 6. The CDR3 totals 13 residues. Germline lookup yields CDR1 MNHEY and CDR2 SMNVEV (reference sequence). The V and J genes are TRBV27 and TRBJ1-2; 7 bases align to TRBD1. The sequencing input was blood. This TCR was recovered from a man aged 18 to 35 in good health. The CDR3 DNA is TGTGCCAGCAGCCAGACAGGGACTTATGGCTACACCTTC. This translates into CASSQTGTYGYTF.